The clone carrying this TCR beta chain was recorded a few times. The antigen remains unidentified. Via MiXCR, TCRdb re-called the reads, giving one row per CDR3 protein. The profile shows a few hundred thousand distinct CDR3 sequences, more than 8% of them singletons. These data belong to a study of T cell repertoires in cytomegalovirus infection. Across the whole study: Indicated by public TCR beta signatures were CMV infection and matching HLA type. General study findings and limits: What dominated the ex vivo response were HLA-C-restricted CMV-specific TCR beta clonotypes. Cumulative public TCR beta family frequency identified carriers of CMV plus the relevant HLA.

The germline V gene has CDR1 SGHTA and CDR2 FQGTGA. The CDR3 runs 14 residues. V lost 8 bases and J lost 4, with 14 bases in between. What was sequenced was PBMCs. The gene calls are TRBV7-3 and TRBJ2-2; maybe TRBD1 (5 bases). The source is a human donor in good health (CMV status not recorded). Some clones in this sample may be carry-over from other donors' samples. CDR3 in amino acids: CASGANEPTGELFF. CDR3 nucleotide sequence: TGTGCCAGCGGGGCTAACGAGCCCACCGGGGAGCTGTTTTTT.